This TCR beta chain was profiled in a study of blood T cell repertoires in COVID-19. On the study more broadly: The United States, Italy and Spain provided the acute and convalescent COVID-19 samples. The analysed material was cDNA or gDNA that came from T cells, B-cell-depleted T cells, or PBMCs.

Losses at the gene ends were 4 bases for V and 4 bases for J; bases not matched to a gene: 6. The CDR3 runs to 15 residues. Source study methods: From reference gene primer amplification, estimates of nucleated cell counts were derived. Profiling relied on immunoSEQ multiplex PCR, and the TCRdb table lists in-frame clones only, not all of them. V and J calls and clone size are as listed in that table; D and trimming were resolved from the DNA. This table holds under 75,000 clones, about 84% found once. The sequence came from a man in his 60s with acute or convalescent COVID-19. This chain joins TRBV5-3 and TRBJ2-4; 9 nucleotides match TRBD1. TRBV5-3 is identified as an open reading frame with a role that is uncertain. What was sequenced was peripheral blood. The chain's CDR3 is CARSPDGQGKNIQYF. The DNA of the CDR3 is TGTGCCAGAAGCCCGGATGGACAGGGGAAAAACATTCAGTACTTC.